These 24 T cell receptor beta chains came from one sample sequenced in a study of early T cells in non-severe SARS-CoV-2 infection. In TCRdb, the 5' RACE reads were re-called with MiXCR into one record per CDR3 protein. The table includes about 52,000 distinct CDR3 sequences, 11% detected once. The specimen sequenced was whole blood. The source is an adult who was a healthcare worker with PCR-confirmed SARS-CoV-2 infection or an uninfected control (not recorded which).

This clonotype was seen ten or more times. The chain joins TRBV3-1 to TRBJ1-2, with D hard to call. The germline V gene encodes CDR1 LGHDT and CDR2 YNNKEL (reference sequence). The CDR3 is 14 amino acids. V was cut by 1 base and J by 5 bases, with 11 bases left in between. This CDR3 is CASSQVRGGYGYTF. The DNA of the CDR3 is TGTGCCAGCAGCCAAGTAAGAGGAGGATATGGCTACACCTTC.

In this sample, this clonotype turned up many times. The genes are TRBV5-1 and TRBJ2-5; TRBD2 matches at 9 bases. V lost 0 bases to trimming and J lost 0 bases; unmatched junction nucleotides: 12. Germline CDR1 reads SGHRS; CDR2 reads YFSETQ. CDR3 size: 19 residues. The chain's CDR3 is CASSLDGYSSGAYQETQYF. The DNA of the CDR3 is TGCGCCAGCAGCTTGGATGGGTACTCTAGCGGGGCGTACCAAGAGACCCAGTACTTC.

This clonotype was found a few times. The rearrangement joins TRBV7-2 to TRBJ2-1; TRBD2 is a possible D gene (5 bases). Deletions cut 1 base from V and 0 bases from J, with 7 bases between. From germline, CDR1 is SGHTA and CDR2 FQGNSA. The CDR3 sequence is 15 residues long. CDR3 amino acids: CASSLGGFSYNEQFF. The CDR3 nucleotides read TGTGCCAGCAGCTTAGGAGGGTTCTCCTACAATGAGCAGTTCTTC.

The V and J genes are TRBV29-1 and TRBJ2-3; D ambiguous. V was shortened by 4 bases and J by 2 bases, with 10 bases between the two germline ends. The CDR3 length is 13 residues. Germline lookup yields CDR1 SQVTM and CDR2 ANQGSEA. The CDR3 nucleotides read TGCAGCGTTGTGCTCAGTAACACAGATACGCAGTATTTT. As protein: CSVVLSNTDTQYF.

This clonotype appeared a single time. J is TRBJ2-7 and V is TRBV6-1; D is uncertain. V was trimmed by 4 bases and J by 7 bases, leaving 17 bases between them. The CDR3 sequence is 14 residues long. Per germline, CDR1 MNHNS and CDR2 SASEGT. The chain's CDR3 is CASSAALELGEQYF. In DNA, the CDR3 is TGTGCCAGCAGTGCAGCCCTAGAGTTGGGAGAGCAGTACTTC.

This clonotype was detected ten times or more. This rearrangement joins TRBV7-9 to TRBJ1-3, with TRBD1 as a possible D gene (5 bases). CDR3 length: 14 residues. Germline lookup yields CDR1 SEHNR and CDR2 FQNEAQ (reference sequence). The V end lost 8 bases, the J end lost 0 bases, and 11 bases lay between the germline ends. CDR3 sequence: CASPQVISGNTIYF. The CDR3 bases are TGTGCCAGCCCACAGGTGATCTCTGGAAACACCATATATTTT. Drawing the rest from reference TRBV7-9 and TRBJ1-3, the complete variable domain is DTGVSQNPRHKITKRGQNVTFRCDPISEHNRLYWYRQTLGQGPEFLTYFQNEAQLEKSRLLSDRFSAERPKGSFSTLEIQRTEQGDSAMYLCASPQVISGNTIYFGEGSWLTVV.

This clonotype was counted a few times. This chain joins TRBV24-1 and TRBJ2-1, with 10 bases identical to TRBD1. The V segment lost 9 bases and the J segment 3 bases; nucleotides outside the gene matches: 7. Looked up from germline, CDR1 is KGHDR and CDR2 is SFDVKD. The CDR3 totals 15 residues. This CDR3 reads CATGNRDRGYNEQFF. For the CDR3, the DNA is TGTGCCACCGGAAACCGGGACAGGGGCTACAATGAGCAGTTCTTC.

This clonotype appeared many times. The chain couples TRBV11-2 to TRBJ2-7; TRBD2 matches at 11 bases. Germline-derived CDR1 and CDR2 are SGHAT and FQNNGV. V shed 5 bases, J shed 7 bases, and the junction held 10 bases outside the gene matches. The CDR3 is 15 residues long. As DNA, the CDR3 is TGTGCCAGCAGCCCCACCGAGGGACTAGCGGAAGAGCAGTACTTC. Translation gives CASSPTEGLAEEQYF.

At least ten counts were recorded for this clonotype. The CDR3 nucleotides are TGCGCCAGCAGCGTGCGATCGTCCACTGAAGCTTTCTTT. Translated: CASSVRSSTEAFF. The chain has TRBV5-1 and TRBJ1-1; D unresolved. The CDR3 sequence is 13 residues long. Germline values: CDR1 SGHRS, CDR2 YFSETQ. V was shortened by 4 bases and J by 4 bases, with 11 bases between the two germline ends.

V and J are TRBV7-2 and TRBJ2-7; possible D gene TRBD1, 6 bases. The V gene lost 4 bases and the J gene lost 4 bases, with 11 bases spanning the gap. This CDR3 is 13 amino acids long. Germline CDR1 is SGHTA and CDR2 is FQGNSA. The CDR3 region has the DNA TGTGCCAGCAGCTACGGACAGCAGTACGAGCAGTACTTC. Protein: CASSYGQQYEQYF. Complete variable domain (other parts from reference TRBV7-2 and TRBJ2-7): GAGVSQSPSNKVTEKGKDVELRCDPISGHTALYWYRQSLGQGLEFLIYFQGNSAPDKSGLPSDRFSAERTGGSVSTLTIQRTQQEDSAVYLCASSYGQQYEQYFGPGTRLTVT.

A note on this clonotype: This may be a read error: a much more frequent sequence differs by one nucleotide. J is TRBJ2-7 and V is TRBV7-2; 8 bases map to TRBD1. The V gene end was trimmed by 5 bases and the J gene end by 2 bases; junction bases not matched to a gene: 8. The CDR3 runs to 15 residues. Germline assignment: CDR1 SGHTA and CDR2 FQGNSA. CDR3 in amino acids: CASSPRTGSPYEQYF. The CDR3 DNA is TGTGCCAGCAGCCCAAGGACAGGGAGCCCCTACGAGCAGTACTTC. Looking up the rest from reference TRBV7-2 and TRBJ2-7 gives the full variable domain: GAGVSQSPSNKVTEKGKDVELRCDPISGHTALYWYRQSLGQGLEFLIYFQGNSAPDKSGLPSDRFSAERTGGSVSTLTIQRTQQEDSAVYLCASSPRTGSPYEQYFGPGTRLTVT.

With regard to this clonotype: The conserved final phenylalanine or tryptophan is absent from the CDR3, which likely points to a read error. J is TRBJ2-2 and V is TRBV6-6; D gene unclear. CDR3 length equals 13 residues. Germline CDR1 MNHNY, CDR2 SVGAGI (reference sequence). V was cut by 8 bases and J by 3 bases, with 10 bases left in between. The CDR3 sequence is CASCTFDTGELFL. The DNA for the CDR3 is TGTGCCAGCTGCACGTTCGACACCGGGGAGCTGTTTCTT.

This chain joins TRBV2 and TRBJ2-1; D gene uncertain. V lost 6 bases to trimming and J lost 10 bases, with 13 bases between them. Germline V CDR1 and CDR2: SNHLY, FYNNEI. This CDR3 is 12 amino acids long. CDR3: CASSPDRWEQFF. The CDR3 nucleotides are TGTGCCAGCAGCCCGGATAGGTGGGAGCAGTTCTTC.

This clonotype turned up a few times. This chain joins TRBV7-2 and TRBJ2-2, with D uncertain. Trimming cost V 2 bases and J 1 base, with 8 bases left between them. The germline CDR1 and CDR2 sequences are SGHTA and FQGNSA. The CDR3 is made up of 15 amino acids. CDR3 sequence (DNA): TGTGCCAGCAGCTTATTTGCTGTGAACACCGGGGAGCTGTTTTTT. Its translation is CASSLFAVNTGELFF.

In its sample, this clonotype was seen many times. The CDR3 DNA reads TGTGCCAGCAGTTTCTCGTGGCAGGTTAACACCGGGGAGCTGTTTTTT. It is translated as CASSFSWQVNTGELFF. The chain couples TRBV7-9 to TRBJ2-2; D is uncertain. The germline CDR1 and CDR2 sequences are SEHNR and FQNEAQ (reference sequence). This CDR3 region has 16 residues. The ends were cut back, 6 bases at V and 2 bases at J, with 16 bases in the middle.

V and J are TRBV7-9 and TRBJ1-2, with D unclear. V was trimmed by 2 bases and J by 8 bases, leaving 9 bases between them. The CDR3 totals 12 residues. Germline CDR1 and CDR2: SEHNR and FQNEAQ (reference sequence). The CDR3 region has the DNA TGTGCCAGCAGCTTATTGTACCAAGGCTACACCTTC. Translating gives CASSLLYQGYTF.

Points on this clonotype: With a much larger clone just one base away, this may be a read error. The V and J genes are TRBV3-2 and TRBJ2-7; the table gives TRBD2 as D, unverified against the DNA. TRBV3-2 corresponds to a pseudogene. The length of the CDR3 is 14 residues. CDR3: CAGKLATTKPEQYF. The CDR3 region has the DNA TGTGCCGGGAAACTAGCGACTACGAAACCCGAGCAGTACTTC.

This clonotype was seen repeatedly, ten times or more. This rearrangement joins TRBV5-6 to TRBJ1-2; TRBD1 is a possible D gene (5 bases). The V end lost 4 bases, the J end lost 4 bases, and 14 bases lay between the germline ends. Per the germline V gene, CDR1 is SGHDT and CDR2 is YYEEEE. There are 14 residues in the CDR3. The CDR3 here is CASSGARTVYGYTF. Written as DNA, the CDR3 is TGTGCCAGCAGCGGGGCCCGGACGGTCTATGGCTACACCTTC.

The chain carries TRBV6-2 or TRBV6-3 and TRBJ1-1; unclear D gene. The CDR3 spans 12 residues. In germline, CDR1 is MNHEY, CDR2 SVGEGT. With 3 bases removed from V and 4 bases from J, the gap between germline ends came to 6 bases. CDR3 sequence reads: CASSYGVTEAFF. For the CDR3, the DNA is TGTGCCAGCAGTTATGGGGTCACTGAAGCTTTCTTT.

This clonotype was seen at least ten times. V gene TRBV7-3 combines with J gene TRBJ2-2; D is uncertain. The CDR3 is made up of 14 amino acids. The V end lost 2 bases, the J end lost 0 bases, and 4 bases lay between the germline ends. Germline-derived CDR1 and CDR2 are SGHTA and FQGTGA. For the CDR3, the DNA is TGTGCCAGCAGCTTACTAGCGAACACCGGGGAGCTGTTTTTT. It yields the protein CASSLLANTGELFF.

The sample holds many counts of this clonotype. The V gene is TRBV3-1, the J gene TRBJ2-7; weak D call: TRBD1 (5 bases). Deletions cut 1 base from V and 6 bases from J, with 13 bases between. The CDR3 length is 14 residues. CDR1 is LGHDT, CDR2 YNNKEL, per germline (reference sequence). The CDR3 bases are TGTGCCAGCAGCCAAGTCGAAGGACATAGCGAGCAGTACTTC. Amino acids: CASSQVEGHSEQYF.

On this clonotype itself: A much bigger clone sits one base away, suggesting this may be a read error. The chain employs TRBV6-6 and TRBJ2-2; 7 bases are a match to TRBD1. The CDR3 is 16 amino acids. Germline loops: CDR1 MNHNY, CDR2 SVGAGI (reference sequence). CDR3 region: CASSPPGWDSTGELFF. The CDR3 DNA reads as TGTGCCAGCAGTCCCCCGGGCTGGGACAGCACCGGAGAGCTGTTTTTT.

A word on this clonotype: A clone one base away is much larger, so this may be a read error. J is TRBJ2-1 and V is TRBV2, with D possibly matching TRBD1 (6 bases). The CDR3 length is 14 residues. Germline-derived CDR1 and CDR2 are SNHLY and FYNNEI. The CDR3 spells CASSRTASYNEQIF. Here the CDR3 DNA reads TGTGCCAGCAGCCGGACAGCCTCCTACAATGAGCAGATCTTT.

This clonotype has ten or more counts. This chain links TRBV6-5 with TRBJ1-2, with D hard to call. The CDR3 has 13 residues. The germline V gene encodes CDR1 MNHEY and CDR2 SVGAGI. V was clipped by 4 bases and J by 7 bases, with 13 bases between them. CDR3 protein: CASSSLQRGGYTF. Written as DNA, the CDR3 is TGTGCCAGCAGTTCACTTCAAAGAGGTGGCTACACCTTC.